Each of the 18 T cell receptor beta chains below was sequenced from the same sample in a study of blood T cell repertoires in COVID-19. This table comes from immunoSEQ multiplex PCR, and its TCRdb copy is limited to in-frame clones, with some not included. The data contain 120,000 or so clones, 65% to 85% of them singletons. Material for sequencing was peripheral blood. The receptors were gathered from a man older than 75 with active or convalescent COVID-19.

The gene calls are TRBV4-3 and TRBJ1-2; D perhaps matches TRBD1 (6 bases). Trimming removed 8 bases from V and 3 bases from J, with 16 bases in between. The germline gives CDR1 LGHNA, CDR2 YSLEER. The CDR3 length is 14 residues. DNA for the CDR3: TGCGCCAGCGCCTACCAGGGGAGAGACTATGGCTACACCTTC. Amino acids: CASAYQGRDYGYTF.

The rearrangement links TRBV28 to TRBJ1-5; D possibly corresponds to TRBD1 (6 bases). Trimming cost V 4 bases and J 6 bases, with 16 bases left between them. This CDR3 region has 15 residues. The germline gives CDR1 MDHEN, CDR2 SYDVKM. The CDR3 loop reads CASSSPQGSSQPQHF. CDR3 nucleotide sequence: TGTGCCAGCAGTTCCCCACAGGGCTCTAGTCAGCCCCAGCATTTT.

The chain is built from TRBV2 and TRBJ2-3; 10 bases match TRBD2. The CDR3 has 16 amino acids. The J segment lost 7 bases and the V segment lost 6 bases, leaving 13 bases of the junction unmatched. The germline gives CDR1 SNHLY, CDR2 FYNNEI. The CDR3 DNA reads TGTGCCAGCAGCGAACTTAGCGGGGGGTCCCCTTATACGCAGTATTTT. It is translated as CASSELSGGSPYTQYF. The full variable domain, rest sourced from reference TRBV2 and TRBJ2-3, is EPEVTQTPSHQVTQMGQEVILRCVPISNHLYFYWYRQILGQKVEFLVSFYNNEISEKSEIFDDQFSVERPDGSNFTLKIRSTKLEDSAMYFCASSELSGGSPYTQYFGPGTRLTVL.

The chain links TRBV5-1 to TRBJ2-5; 10 positions agree with TRBD2. Germline V lookup: CDR1 SGHRS, CDR2 YFSETQ. Germline trimming cut 0 bases from V and 5 bases from J; bases unmatched to any gene: 7. The CDR3 is 16 amino acids. The CDR3 DNA follows: TGCGCCAGCAGCTTGGGGCTCTGGACTAGCGGCGAGACCCAGTACTTC. Translated: CASSLGLWTSGETQYF.

The rearrangement links TRBV7-8 to TRBJ2-1; 9 positions agree with TRBD2. V lost 5 bases to trimming and J lost 2 bases; unmatched junction nucleotides: 7. This CDR3 is 16 amino acids long. The germline gives CDR1 SGHVS, CDR2 FQNEAQ. The chain's CDR3 is CASSPQGGGAYNEQFF. CDR3 coding DNA: TGTGCCAGCAGCCCCCAGGGCGGGGGGGCCTACAATGAGCAGTTCTTC.

This sequence joins TRBV5-1 and TRBJ2-7; 8 nucleotides agree with TRBD2. Trimming cost V 4 bases and J 0 bases; bases outside gene matches: 6. This CDR3 contains 15 residues. Looked up from germline, CDR1 is SGHRS and CDR2 is YFSETQ. CDR3 loop: CASSGTSGPSYEQYF. The CDR3, as DNA: TGCGCCAGCAGCGGTACTAGCGGACCCTCCTACGAGCAGTACTTC.

The rearrangement links TRBV6-6 to TRBJ2-5; D perhaps matches TRBD2 (6 bases). Germline-derived CDR1 and CDR2 are MNHNY and SVGAGI (reference sequence). CDR3 length equals 12 residues. V was clipped by 8 bases and J by 2 bases, with 9 bases between them. Here the CDR3 reads CASGEVQETQYF. The CDR3 bases are TGTGCCAGCGGGGAGGTTCAAGAGACCCAGTACTTC.

The CDR3 DNA is TGTGCCAGCAGCCAAGTACGGGGACAGTTGCTCTCCTACGAGCAGTACTTC. Encoded protein: CASSQVRGQLLSYEQYF. The chain carries TRBV3-1 (or the pseudogene TRBV3-2) and TRBJ2-7; TRBD1 agrees at 7 bases. Unmatched junction bases numbered 9, after V lost 1 base and J lost 0 bases. CDR3 length: 17 amino acids. Germline V CDR1 and CDR2: LGHDT, YNNKEL (reference sequence).

J is TRBJ2-1 and V is TRBV19, with TRBD2 matching 10 bases. V shed 10 bases, J shed 5 bases, and the junction held 11 bases outside the gene matches. There are 15 residues in the CDR3. The V gene's germline CDR1 is LNHDA and CDR2 SQIVND (reference sequence). CDR3 residues: CATRPGSGGHNEQFF. CDR3 in DNA: TGTGCCACCAGACCGGGTAGCGGGGGGCACAATGAGCAGTTCTTC.

The chain employs TRBV11-2 and TRBJ1-1; no clear D gene. This CDR3 has 13 residues. The V end was cut by 6 bases, the J end by 4 bases, with 12 bases between. Per the germline V gene, CDR1 is SGHAT and CDR2 is FQNNGV. CDR3: CASSTTRGTEAFF. In DNA form, the CDR3 reads TGTGCCAGCAGTACAACCCGGGGCACTGAAGCTTTCTTT.

This clone was detected once. The chain combines TRBV7-9 with TRBJ2-1; 8 nucleotides align to TRBD1. The CDR3 is 13 residues long. The trim removed 7 bases at V and 9 bases at J, leaving 8 bases unmatched. Germline CDR1 reads SEHNR; CDR2 reads FQNEAQ (reference sequence). The CDR3 region is CASTLRQGAEQFF. Written as DNA, the CDR3 is TGTGCCAGCACCCTGAGGCAGGGGGCTGAGCAGTTCTTC. The full variable domain, with the rest looked up from reference TRBV7-9 and TRBJ2-1, is DTGVSQNPRHKITKRGQNVTFRCDPISEHNRLYWYRQTLGQGPEFLTYFQNEAQLEKSRLLSDRFSAERPKGSFSTLEIQRTEQGDSAMYLCASTLRQGAEQFFGPGTRLTVL.

In this sample, this clone turned up a few times. The chain couples TRBV18 to TRBJ1-2; unclear D gene. Trimming took off 1 base at V and 9 bases at J, with 9 bases between the two ends. The CDR3 runs to 12 residues. Germline V lookup: CDR1 KGHSH, CDR2 LQKENI. The CDR3 DNA is TGTGCCAGCTCACCACGATCAGGCCGCTACACCTTC. This sequence encodes CASSPRSGRYTF.

The rearrangement links TRBV10-2 to TRBJ2-1, with 8 bases aligning to TRBD2. The V segment lost 1 base and the J segment 5 bases; nucleotides outside the gene matches: 7. Germline V gene lookup returns CDR1 WSHSY and CDR2 SAAADI. This CDR3 is 16 amino acids long. The CDR3 DNA reads TGCGCCAGCAGTGAGTGGCGTAATAGCGGGGACAATGAGCAGTTCTTC. Protein sequence: CASSEWRNSGDNEQFF.

V is TRBV5-1 and J is TRBJ1-6; no reliable D call. This CDR3 is built from 14 residues. V lost 5 bases and J lost 8, with 14 bases in between. Germline loops: CDR1 SGHRS, CDR2 YFSETQ. The CDR3 protein is CASRSEGTDSPLHF. The CDR3 DNA reads TGCGCCAGCAGGTCGGAGGGTACGGATTCACCCCTCCACTTT.

V and J are TRBV5-1 and TRBJ2-3; 12 nucleotides align to TRBD2. This CDR3 has 15 amino acids. Losses at the gene ends were 4 bases for V and 4 bases for J; bases not matched to a gene: 4. Germline-derived CDR1 and CDR2 are SGHRS and YFSETQ. The CDR3 is CASSKLAGGSDTQYF. For the CDR3, the DNA is TGCGCCAGCAGCAAGCTAGCGGGGGGGTCAGATACGCAGTATTTT.

This clone was seen just once. This sequence joins TRBV12-3 or TRBV12-4 and TRBJ1-5; D might be TRBD1 (5 bases). This CDR3 region has 13 residues. V was trimmed by 0 bases and J by 10 bases, leaving 10 bases between them. The CDR3 bases are TGTGCCAGCAGTTTAGCTCAGGGAGGTCCCCAGCATTTT. Translating it yields CASSLAQGGPQHF.

V gene TRBV10-3 combines with J gene TRBJ1-6; TRBD1 is a possible D gene (6 bases). V was pared by 0 bases and J by 6 bases, with 12 bases between. This CDR3 has 16 residues. The V gene's germline CDR1 is ENHRY and CDR2 SYGVKD. This CDR3 reads CAISESGAGPNSPLHF. CDR3 in DNA: TGTGCCATCAGTGAGTCGGGGGCAGGCCCTAATTCACCCCTCCACTTT.

The chain recombines TRBV27 with TRBJ2-7; tentative D call: TRBD1 (6 bases). Trimming left V 5 bases short and J 5 bases short, with 16 bases between. CDR1 MNHEY and CDR2 SMNVEV come from the germline V gene (reference sequence). This CDR3 contains 14 residues. CDR3 in amino acids: CASSKITGRHEQYF. The CDR3 nucleotides read TGTGCCAGCAGTAAAATTACAGGGCGGCACGAGCAGTACTTC.